A selection of T cell receptor beta chains follows, all from one sample in a study of blood T cell repertoires in COVID-19. Profiled with immunoSEQ multiplex PCR; TCRdb holds only in-frame clones, not every one. The sample comprises 120,000 or so clones, 60% to 85% of which are singletons, and 2.3% rests with the top ten. Material for sequencing was peripheral blood. All receptors come from a man aged 65 to 79 with acute or convalescent COVID-19. Both conserved end residues are part of each CDR3. The order of the fields is D gene, clone size, CDR3 length, V gene, J gene, CDR3 DNA, CDR3 protein. D genes are given only for firm matches. Some rows mark clone size as missing; the rest say once, few, many or name a class of expanded clone.

>NA|NA|13|TRBV27|TRBJ2-5
TGTGCCAGCAGTTCCCGGTCGGGGGAGACCCAGTACTTC
CASSSRSGETQYF
>NA|NA|19|TRBV1|TRBJ2-3
TGCACCAGCAGCCAAGGACTAGCGGGGGGGCCGAATCTTCGAGATACGCAGTATTTT
CTSSQGLAGGPNLRDTQYF
>TRBD1|NA|16|TRBV18|TRBJ1-6
TGTGCCAGCTCCCTCACAGGGGACGGTGGGAATTCACCCCTCCACTTT
CASSLTGDGGNSPLHF
>NA|NA|14|TRBV4-1|TRBJ1-1
TGCGCCAGCAGCCAAGTGGGGACAAACACTGAAGCTTTCTTT
CASSQVGTNTEAFF
>NA|few|14|TRBV30|TRBJ1-1
TGTGCCTGGAGTGGTGGGGCTGTGAACACTGAAGCTTTCTTT
CAWSGGAVNTEAFF
>NA|NA|13|TRBV5-1|TRBJ1-4
TGCGCCAGCAGCTTGGGATCTCAGGAAAAACTGTTTTTT
CASSLGSQEKLFF
>NA|NA|14|TRBV6-1|TRBJ1-4
TGTGCCAGCAGTGACCTCGGCAGCGGTGAAAAACTGTTTTTT
CASSDLGSGEKLFF
>TRBD1|NA|14|TRBV6-5|TRBJ1-2
TGTGCCAGCAGATACAGGGGGCCTAACTATGGCTACACCTTC
CASRYRGPNYGYTF
>NA|NA|12|TRBV3-1/TRBV3-2|TRBJ1-1
TGTGCCAGCAGCCACCGGGGAAGCGAAGCTTTCTTT
CASSHRGSEAFF
>TRBD1|NA|12|TRBV12-3/TRBV12-4|TRBJ1-2
TGTGCCAGCACCCGACAGGGATTTGGCTACACCTTC
CASTRQGFGYTF
>TRBD2|NA|15|TRBV10-3|TRBJ2-1
TGTGCCATCAGTGAGTCGGGACTAGCCTACAATGAGCAGTTCTTC
CAISESGLAYNEQFF
>NA|NA|16|TRBV2|TRBJ1-4
TGTGCCAGCAGTGAACTCATGGGGAGGGGTAATGAAAAACTGTTTTTT
CASSELMGRGNEKLFF